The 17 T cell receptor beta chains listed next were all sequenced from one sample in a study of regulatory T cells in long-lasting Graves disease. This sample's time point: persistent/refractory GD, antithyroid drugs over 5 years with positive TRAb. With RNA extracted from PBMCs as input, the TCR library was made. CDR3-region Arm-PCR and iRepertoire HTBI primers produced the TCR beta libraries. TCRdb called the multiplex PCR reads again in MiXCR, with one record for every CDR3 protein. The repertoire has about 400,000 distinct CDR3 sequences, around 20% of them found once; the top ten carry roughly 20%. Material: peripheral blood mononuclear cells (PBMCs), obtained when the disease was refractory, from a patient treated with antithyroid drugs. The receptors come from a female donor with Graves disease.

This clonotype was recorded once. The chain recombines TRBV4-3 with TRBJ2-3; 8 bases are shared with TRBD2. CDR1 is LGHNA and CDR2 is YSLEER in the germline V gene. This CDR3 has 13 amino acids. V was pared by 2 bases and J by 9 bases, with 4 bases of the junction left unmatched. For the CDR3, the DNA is TGCGCCAGCAGCCAAACAGGACTAGCCACGCAGTATTTT. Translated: CASSQTGLATQYF.

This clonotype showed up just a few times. The chain's CDR3 is CASTPKERDAGELFF. CDR3 coding DNA: TGTGCCAGCACCCCTAAAGAGCGGGACGCCGGGGAGCTGTTTTTT. V and J are TRBV9 and TRBJ2-2; 7 positions match TRBD2. V shed 6 bases, J shed 6 bases, and the junction held 11 bases outside the gene matches. CDR3 length: 15 residues. The germline V gene has CDR1 SGDLS and CDR2 YYNGEE.

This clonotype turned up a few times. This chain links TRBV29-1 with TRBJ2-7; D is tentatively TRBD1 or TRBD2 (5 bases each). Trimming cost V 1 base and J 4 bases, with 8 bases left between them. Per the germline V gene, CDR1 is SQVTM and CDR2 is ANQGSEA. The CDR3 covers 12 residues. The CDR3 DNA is TGCAGCGTTGAAGTTGGGGGTTACGAGCAGTACTTC. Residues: CSVEVGGYEQYF.

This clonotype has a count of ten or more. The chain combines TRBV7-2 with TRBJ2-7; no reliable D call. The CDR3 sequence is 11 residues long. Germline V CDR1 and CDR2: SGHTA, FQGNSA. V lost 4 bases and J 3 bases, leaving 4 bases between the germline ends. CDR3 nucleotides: TGTGCCAGCAGCTACTACTACGAGCAGTACTTC. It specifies CASSYYYEQYF.

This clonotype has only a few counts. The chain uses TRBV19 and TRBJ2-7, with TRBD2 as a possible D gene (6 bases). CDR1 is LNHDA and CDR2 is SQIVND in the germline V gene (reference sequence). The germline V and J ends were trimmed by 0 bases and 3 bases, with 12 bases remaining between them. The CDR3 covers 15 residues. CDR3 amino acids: CASSIEGGIGYEQYF. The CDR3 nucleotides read TGTGCCAGTAGTATAGAGGGCGGGATCGGCTACGAGCAGTACTTC.

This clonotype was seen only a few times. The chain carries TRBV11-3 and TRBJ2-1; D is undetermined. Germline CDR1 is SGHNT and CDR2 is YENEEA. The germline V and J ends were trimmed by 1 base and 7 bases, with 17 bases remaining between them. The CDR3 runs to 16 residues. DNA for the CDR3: TGTGCCAGCAGCTTAGTGTTTCCTCTGAGAGGTAATGAGCAGTTCTTC. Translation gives CASSLVFPLRGNEQFF.

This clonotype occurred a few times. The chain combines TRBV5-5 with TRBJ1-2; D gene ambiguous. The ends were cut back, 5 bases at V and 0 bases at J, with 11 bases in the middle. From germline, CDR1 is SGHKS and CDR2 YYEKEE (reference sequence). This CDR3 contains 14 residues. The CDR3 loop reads CASRITASNYGYTF. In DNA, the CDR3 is TGTGCCAGCAGAATAACAGCATCTAACTATGGCTACACCTTC.

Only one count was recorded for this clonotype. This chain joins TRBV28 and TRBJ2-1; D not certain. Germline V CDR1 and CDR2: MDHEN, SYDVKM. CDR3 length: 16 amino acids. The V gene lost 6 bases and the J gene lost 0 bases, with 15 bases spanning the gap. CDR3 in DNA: TGTGCCAGCAGACCCGGACGGACGAGCTCCTACAATGAGCAGTTCTTC. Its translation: CASRPGRTSSYNEQFF.

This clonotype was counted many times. CDR3 sequence (DNA): TGTGCCAGCAGCTCCGCGACAAGGCCCTACGAGCAGTACTTC. Its protein product is CASSSATRPYEQYF. V is TRBV11-2 and J is TRBJ2-7; D is undetermined. CDR3 size: 14 residues. Looked up from germline, CDR1 is SGHAT and CDR2 is FQNNGV. V dropped 4 bases and J dropped 2 bases, with 12 bases sitting between them.

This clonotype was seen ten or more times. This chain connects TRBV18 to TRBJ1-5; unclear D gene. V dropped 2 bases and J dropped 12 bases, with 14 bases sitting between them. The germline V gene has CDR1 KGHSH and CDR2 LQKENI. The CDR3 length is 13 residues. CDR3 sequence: CASSPDKGLFQHF. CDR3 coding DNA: TGTGCCAGCTCACCAGACAAGGGCTTATTCCAGCATTTT.

CDR3 coding DNA: TGTGCCAGCAGTGAGCGGGAGGGCTTCTACGAGCAGTACTTC. Protein product: CASSEREGFYEQYF. The rearrangement links TRBV7-9 to TRBJ2-7; 10 nucleotides align to TRBD2. V was pared by 6 bases and J by 3 bases, with 5 bases of the junction left unmatched. Per the germline V gene, CDR1 is SEHNR and CDR2 is FQNEAQ (reference sequence). The CDR3 covers 14 residues. Together with reference TRBV7-9 and TRBJ2-7, the CDR3 gives the full variable domain: DTGVSQNPRHKITKRGQNVTFRCDPISEHNRLYWYRQTLGQGPEFLTYFQNEAQLEKSRLLSDRFSAERPKGSFSTLEIQRTEQGDSAMYLCASSEREGFYEQYFGPGTRLTVT.

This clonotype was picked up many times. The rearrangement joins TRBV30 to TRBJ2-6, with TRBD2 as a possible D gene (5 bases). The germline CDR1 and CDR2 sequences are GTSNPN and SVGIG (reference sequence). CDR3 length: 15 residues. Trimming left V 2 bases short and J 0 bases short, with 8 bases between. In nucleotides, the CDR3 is TGTGCCTGGAGTCGAGGGATCTCTGGGGCCAACGTCCTGACTTTC. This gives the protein CAWSRGISGANVLTF.

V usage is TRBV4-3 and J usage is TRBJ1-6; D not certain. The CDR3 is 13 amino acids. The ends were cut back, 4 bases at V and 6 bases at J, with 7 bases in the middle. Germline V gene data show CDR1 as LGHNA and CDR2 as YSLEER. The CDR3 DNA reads TGCGCCAGCAGCCCTGACGCTAATTCACCCCTCCACTTT. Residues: CASSPDANSPLHF.

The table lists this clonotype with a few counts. The CDR3 DNA sequence: TGTGCCTGGAGTGTATCTGAAACGCTACCCTACGAGCAGTACTTC. This gives the protein CAWSVSETLPYEQYF. The V gene is TRBV30, the J gene TRBJ2-7, with D unclear. Trimming left V 0 bases short and J 2 bases short, with 14 bases between. In germline, CDR1 is GTSNPN, CDR2 SVGIG (reference sequence). The CDR3 extends over 15 amino acids.

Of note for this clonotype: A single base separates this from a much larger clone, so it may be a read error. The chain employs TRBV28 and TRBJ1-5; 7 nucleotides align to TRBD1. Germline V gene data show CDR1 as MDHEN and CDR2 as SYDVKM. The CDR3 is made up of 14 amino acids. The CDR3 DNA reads TGTGCCAGCAGTTTACGGGACAGAGGGCAGCTCCAGCATTTT. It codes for CASSLRDRGQLQHF.

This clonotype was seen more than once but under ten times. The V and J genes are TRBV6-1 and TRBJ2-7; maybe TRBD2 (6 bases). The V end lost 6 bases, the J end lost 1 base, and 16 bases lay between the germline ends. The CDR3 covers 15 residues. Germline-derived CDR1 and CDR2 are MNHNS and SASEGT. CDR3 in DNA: TGTGCCAGCAGCGGGGGTTCAGCGTCATCCTACGAGCAGTACTTC. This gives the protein CASSGGSASSYEQYF.

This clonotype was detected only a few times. The CDR3 DNA is TGCAGTGCTAGAGATGTCGGAAGCAATCAGCCCCAGCATTTT. Translating gives CSARDVGSNQPQHF. V and J are TRBV20-1 and TRBJ1-5; no clear D gene. Trimming took 0 bases from V and 1 from J, leaving 7 bases between them. Germline V gene data show CDR1 as DFQATT and CDR2 as SNEGSKA (reference sequence). This CDR3 is 14 amino acids long.